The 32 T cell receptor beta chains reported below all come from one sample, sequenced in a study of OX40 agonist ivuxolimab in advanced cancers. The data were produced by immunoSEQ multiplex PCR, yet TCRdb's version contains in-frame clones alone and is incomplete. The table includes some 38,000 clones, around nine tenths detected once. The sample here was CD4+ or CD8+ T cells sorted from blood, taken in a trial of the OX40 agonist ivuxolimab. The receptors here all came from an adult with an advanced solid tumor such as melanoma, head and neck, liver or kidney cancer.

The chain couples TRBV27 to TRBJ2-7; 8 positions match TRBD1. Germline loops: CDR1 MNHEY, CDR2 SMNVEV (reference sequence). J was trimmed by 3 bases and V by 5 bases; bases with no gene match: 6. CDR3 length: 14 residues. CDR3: CASSPDRAIYEQYF. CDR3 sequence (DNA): TGTGCCAGCAGTCCGGACAGGGCGATCTACGAGCAGTACTTC.

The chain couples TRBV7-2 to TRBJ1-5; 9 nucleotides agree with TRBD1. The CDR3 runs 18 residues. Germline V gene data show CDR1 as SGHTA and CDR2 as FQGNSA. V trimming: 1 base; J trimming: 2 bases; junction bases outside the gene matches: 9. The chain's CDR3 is CASSLVGTGNPGNQPQHF. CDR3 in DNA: TGTGCCAGCAGCTTAGTTGGGACAGGGAATCCCGGCAATCAGCCCCAGCATTTT. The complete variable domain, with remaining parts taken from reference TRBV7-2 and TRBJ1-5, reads GAGVSQSPSNKVTEKGKDVELRCDPISGHTALYWYRQSLGQGLEFLIYFQGNSAPDKSGLPSDRFSAERTGGSVSTLTIQRTQQEDSAVYLCASSLVGTGNPGNQPQHFGDGTRLSIL.

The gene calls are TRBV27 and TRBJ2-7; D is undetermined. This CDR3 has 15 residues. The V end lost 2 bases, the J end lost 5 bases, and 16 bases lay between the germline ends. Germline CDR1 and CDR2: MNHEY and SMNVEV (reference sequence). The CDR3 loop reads CASSLTQTLSDEQYF. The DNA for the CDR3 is TGTGCCAGCAGTTTAACCCAGACTTTGAGCGACGAGCAGTACTTC.

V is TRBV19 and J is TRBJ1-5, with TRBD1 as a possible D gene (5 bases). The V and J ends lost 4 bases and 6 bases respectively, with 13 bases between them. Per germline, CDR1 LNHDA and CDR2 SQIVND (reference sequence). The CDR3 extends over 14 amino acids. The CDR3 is CASSNRDWGQPQHF. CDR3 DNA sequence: TGTGCCAGTAGTAACCGGGACTGGGGTCAGCCCCAGCATTTT. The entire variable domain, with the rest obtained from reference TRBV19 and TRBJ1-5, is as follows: DGGITQSPKYLFRKEGQNVTLSCEQNLNHDAMYWYRQDPGQGLRLIYYSQIVNDFQKGDIAEGYSVSREKKESFPLTVTSAQKNPTAFYLCASSNRDWGQPQHFGDGTRLSIL.

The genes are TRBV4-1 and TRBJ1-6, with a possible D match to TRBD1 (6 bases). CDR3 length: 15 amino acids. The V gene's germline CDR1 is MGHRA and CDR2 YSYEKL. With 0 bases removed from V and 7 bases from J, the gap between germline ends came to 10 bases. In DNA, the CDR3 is TGCGCCAGCAGCCAAGAAGGGACATTCAATTCACCCCTCCACTTT. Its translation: CASSQEGTFNSPLHF.

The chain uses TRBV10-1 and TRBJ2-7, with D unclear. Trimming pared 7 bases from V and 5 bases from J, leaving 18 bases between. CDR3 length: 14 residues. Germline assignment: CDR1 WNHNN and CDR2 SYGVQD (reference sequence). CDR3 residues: CASILDRRYDEQYF. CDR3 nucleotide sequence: TGCGCCAGCATCCTGGATAGAAGGTATGACGAGCAGTACTTC.

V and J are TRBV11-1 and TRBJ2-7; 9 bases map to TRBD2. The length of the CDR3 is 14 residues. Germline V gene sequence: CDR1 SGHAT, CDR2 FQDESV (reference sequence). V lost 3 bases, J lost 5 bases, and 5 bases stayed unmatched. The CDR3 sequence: CASSFSGSVHEQYF. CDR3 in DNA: TGTGCCAGCAGCTTTAGCGGGAGCGTCCACGAGCAGTACTTC.

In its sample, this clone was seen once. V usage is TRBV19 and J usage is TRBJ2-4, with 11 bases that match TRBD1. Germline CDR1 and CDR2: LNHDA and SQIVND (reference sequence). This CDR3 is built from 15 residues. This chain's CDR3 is CASGQGADRLNIQYF. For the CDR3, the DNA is TGTGCTTCAGGACAGGGGGCAGATCGACTAAACATTCAGTACTTC.

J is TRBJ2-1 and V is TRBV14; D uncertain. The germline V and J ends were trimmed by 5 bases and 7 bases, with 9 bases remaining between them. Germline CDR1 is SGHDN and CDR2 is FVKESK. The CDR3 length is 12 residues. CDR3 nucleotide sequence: TGTGCCAGCAGCATGGTAACGAATGAGCAGTTCTTC. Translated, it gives CASSMVTNEQFF.

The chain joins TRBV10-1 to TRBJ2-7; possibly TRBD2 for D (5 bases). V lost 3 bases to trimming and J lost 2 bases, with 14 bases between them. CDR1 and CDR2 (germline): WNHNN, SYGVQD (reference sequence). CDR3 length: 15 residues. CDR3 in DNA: TGCGCCAGCAGTGACACCGCCGGGAACCCCTACGAGCAGTACTTC. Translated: CASSDTAGNPYEQYF.

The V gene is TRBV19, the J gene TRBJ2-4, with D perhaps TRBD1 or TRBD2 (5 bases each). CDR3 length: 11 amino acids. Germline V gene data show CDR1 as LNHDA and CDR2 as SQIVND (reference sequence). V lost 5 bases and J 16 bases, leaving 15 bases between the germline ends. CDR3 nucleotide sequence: TGTGCCAGTAGTGTCGGGACCGTCCTATACTTC. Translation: CASSVGTVLYF.

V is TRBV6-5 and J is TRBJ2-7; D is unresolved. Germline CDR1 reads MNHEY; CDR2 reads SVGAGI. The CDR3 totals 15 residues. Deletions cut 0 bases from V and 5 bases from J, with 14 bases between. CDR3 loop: CASSYSQGPPNEQYF. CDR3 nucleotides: TGTGCCAGCAGTTACTCCCAAGGCCCCCCTAACGAGCAGTACTTC.

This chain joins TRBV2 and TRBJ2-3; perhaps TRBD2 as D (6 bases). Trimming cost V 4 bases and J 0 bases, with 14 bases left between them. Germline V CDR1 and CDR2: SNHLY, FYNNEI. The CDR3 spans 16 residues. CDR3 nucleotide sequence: TGTGCCAGCAGTGGGTTGGTTAGCGGCAGCACAGATACGCAGTATTTT. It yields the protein CASSGLVSGSTDTQYF.

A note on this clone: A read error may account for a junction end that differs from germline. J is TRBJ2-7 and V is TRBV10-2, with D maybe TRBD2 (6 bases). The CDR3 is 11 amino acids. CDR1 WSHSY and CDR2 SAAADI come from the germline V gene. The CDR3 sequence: CATSLAYEQYF. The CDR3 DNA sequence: TGCGCCACCAGTCTAGCGTACGAGCAGTACTTC.

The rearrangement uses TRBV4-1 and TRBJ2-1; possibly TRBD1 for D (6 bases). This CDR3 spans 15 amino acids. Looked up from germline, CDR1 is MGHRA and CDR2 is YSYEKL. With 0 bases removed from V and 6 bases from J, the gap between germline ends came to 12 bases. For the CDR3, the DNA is TGCGCCAGCAGCCAAGACAGGGGTCGTGCCAATGAGCAGTTCTTC. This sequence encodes CASSQDRGRANEQFF.

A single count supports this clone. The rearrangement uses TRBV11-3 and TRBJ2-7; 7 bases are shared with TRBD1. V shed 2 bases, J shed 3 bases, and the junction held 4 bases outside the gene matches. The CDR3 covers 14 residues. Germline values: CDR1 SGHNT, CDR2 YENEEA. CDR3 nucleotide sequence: TGTGCCAGCAGCTTACCGACAGGGTTCTACGAGCAGTACTTC. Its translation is CASSLPTGFYEQYF. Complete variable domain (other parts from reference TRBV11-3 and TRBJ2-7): EAGVVQSPRYKIIEKKQPVAFWCNPISGHNTLYWYLQNLGQGPELLIRYENEEAVDDSQLPKDRFSAERLKGVDSTLKIQPAELGDSAVYLCASSLPTGFYEQYFGPGTRLTVT.

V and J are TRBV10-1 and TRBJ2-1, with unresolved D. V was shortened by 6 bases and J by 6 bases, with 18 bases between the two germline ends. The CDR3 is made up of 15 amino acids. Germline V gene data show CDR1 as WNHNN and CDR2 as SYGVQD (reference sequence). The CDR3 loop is CASSGPFMGSNEQFF. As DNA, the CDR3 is TGCGCCAGCAGCGGACCGTTCATGGGCTCCAATGAGCAGTTCTTC.

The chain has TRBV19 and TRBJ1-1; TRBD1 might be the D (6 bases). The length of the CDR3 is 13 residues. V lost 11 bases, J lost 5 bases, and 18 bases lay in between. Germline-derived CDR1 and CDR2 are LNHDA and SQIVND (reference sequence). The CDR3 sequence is CAVTLGAGTEAFF. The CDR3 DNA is TGTGCCGTTACGTTGGGGGCCGGAACTGAAGCTTTCTTT.

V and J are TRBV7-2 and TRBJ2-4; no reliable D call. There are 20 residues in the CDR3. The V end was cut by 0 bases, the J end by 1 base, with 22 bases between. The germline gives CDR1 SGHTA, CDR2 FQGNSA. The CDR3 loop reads CASSLARPNWRTGAKNIQYF. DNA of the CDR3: TGTGCCAGCAGCTTAGCTCGACCAAACTGGCGGACCGGGGCCAAAAACATTCAGTACTTC.

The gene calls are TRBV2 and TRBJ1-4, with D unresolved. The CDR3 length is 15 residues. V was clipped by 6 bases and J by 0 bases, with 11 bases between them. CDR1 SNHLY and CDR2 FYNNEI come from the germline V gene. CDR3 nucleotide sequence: TGTGCCAGCAGCAAAGGGTGGTCAACTAATGAAAAACTGTTTTTT. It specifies CASSKGWSTNEKLFF. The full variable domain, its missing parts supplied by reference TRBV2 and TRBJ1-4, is EPEVTQTPSHQVTQMGQEVILRCVPISNHLYFYWYRQILGQKVEFLVSFYNNEISEKSEIFDDQFSVERPDGSNFTLKIRSTKLEDSAMYFCASSKGWSTNEKLFFGSGTQLSVL.

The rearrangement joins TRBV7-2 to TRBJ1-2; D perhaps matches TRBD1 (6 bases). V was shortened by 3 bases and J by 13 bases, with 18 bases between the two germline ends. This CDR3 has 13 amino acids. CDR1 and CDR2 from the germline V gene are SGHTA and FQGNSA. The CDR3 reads CASSFSGGRIFTF. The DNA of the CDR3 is TGTGCCAGCAGCTTCAGCGGGGGCAGGATTTTCACCTTC. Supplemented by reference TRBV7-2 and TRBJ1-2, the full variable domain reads GAGVSQSPSNKVTEKGKDVELRCDPISGHTALYWYRQSLGQGLEFLIYFQGNSAPDKSGLPSDRFSAERTGGSVSTLTIQRTQQEDSAVYLCASSFSGGRIFTFGSGTRLTVV.

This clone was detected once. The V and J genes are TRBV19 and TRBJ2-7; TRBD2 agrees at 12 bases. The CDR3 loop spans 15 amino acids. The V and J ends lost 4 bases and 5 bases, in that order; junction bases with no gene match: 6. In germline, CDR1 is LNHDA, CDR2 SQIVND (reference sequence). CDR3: CASSTTSGRGNEQYF. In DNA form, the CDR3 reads TGTGCCAGTAGTACGACTAGCGGGAGAGGGAACGAGCAGTACTTC. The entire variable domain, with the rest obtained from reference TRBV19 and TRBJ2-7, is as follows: DGGITQSPKYLFRKEGQNVTLSCEQNLNHDAMYWYRQDPGQGLRLIYYSQIVNDFQKGDIAEGYSVSREKKESFPLTVTSAQKNPTAFYLCASSTTSGRGNEQYFGPGTRLTVT.

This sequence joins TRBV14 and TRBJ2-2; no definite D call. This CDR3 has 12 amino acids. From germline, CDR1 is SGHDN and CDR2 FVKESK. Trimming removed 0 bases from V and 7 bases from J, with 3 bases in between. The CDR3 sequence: CASSQDGGELFF. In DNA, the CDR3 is TGTGCCAGCAGCCAAGATGGCGGGGAGCTGTTTTTT.

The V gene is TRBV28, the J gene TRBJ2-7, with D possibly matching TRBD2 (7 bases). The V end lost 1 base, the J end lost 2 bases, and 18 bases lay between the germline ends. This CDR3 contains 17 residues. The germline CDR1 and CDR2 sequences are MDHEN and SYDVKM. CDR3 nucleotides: TGTGCCAGCAGTTTATCTATGGCCCTAGGGGGGGCCTACGAGCAGTACTTC. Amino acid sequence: CASSLSMALGGAYEQYF.

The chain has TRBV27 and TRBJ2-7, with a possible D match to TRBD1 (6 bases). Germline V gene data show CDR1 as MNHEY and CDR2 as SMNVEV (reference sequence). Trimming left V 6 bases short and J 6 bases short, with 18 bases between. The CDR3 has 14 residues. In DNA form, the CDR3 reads TGTGCCAGCAGCCCGACGGTAGTGGGGGCCGAGCAGTACTTC. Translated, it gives CASSPTVVGAEQYF.

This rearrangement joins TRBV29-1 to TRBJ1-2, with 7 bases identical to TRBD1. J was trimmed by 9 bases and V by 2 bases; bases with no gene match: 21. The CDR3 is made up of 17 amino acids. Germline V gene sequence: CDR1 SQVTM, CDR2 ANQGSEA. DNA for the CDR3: TGCAGCGTTGAAAGCATCGGTCAGGGGGGCGCGCCCCATCGCTACACCTTC. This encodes CSVESIGQGGAPHRYTF.

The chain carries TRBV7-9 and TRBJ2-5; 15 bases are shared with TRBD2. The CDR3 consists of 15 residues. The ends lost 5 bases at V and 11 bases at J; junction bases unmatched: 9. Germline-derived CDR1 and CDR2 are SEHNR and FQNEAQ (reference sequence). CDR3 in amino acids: CASSPGLAGGGEQYF. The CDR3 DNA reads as TGTGCCAGCAGCCCCGGACTAGCGGGAGGGGGGGAGCAGTACTTC.

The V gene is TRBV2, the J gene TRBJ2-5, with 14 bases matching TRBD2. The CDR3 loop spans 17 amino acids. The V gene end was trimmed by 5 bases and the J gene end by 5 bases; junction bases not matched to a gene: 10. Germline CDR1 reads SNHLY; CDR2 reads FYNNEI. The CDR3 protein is CASSFLLGLAGEETQYF. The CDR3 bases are TGTGCCAGCAGTTTTCTCCTGGGACTAGCGGGAGAGGAGACCCAGTACTTC.

The chain's CDR3 is CASSPVDGRTGELFF. The CDR3 DNA sequence: TGTGCCAGCAGCCCCGTCGACGGGAGAACCGGGGAGCTGTTTTTT. The chain links TRBV28 to TRBJ2-2, with D possibly being TRBD2 (6 bases). The V and J ends lost 6 bases and 5 bases respectively, with 16 bases between them. Germline V gene data show CDR1 as MDHEN and CDR2 as SYDVKM. There are 15 residues in the CDR3.

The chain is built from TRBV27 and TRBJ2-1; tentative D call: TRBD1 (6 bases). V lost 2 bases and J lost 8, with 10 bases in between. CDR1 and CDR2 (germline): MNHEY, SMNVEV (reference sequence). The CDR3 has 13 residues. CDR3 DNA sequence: TGTGCCAGCAGTTTAACCAGGGGCGATGAGCAGTTCTTC. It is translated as CASSLTRGDEQFF.

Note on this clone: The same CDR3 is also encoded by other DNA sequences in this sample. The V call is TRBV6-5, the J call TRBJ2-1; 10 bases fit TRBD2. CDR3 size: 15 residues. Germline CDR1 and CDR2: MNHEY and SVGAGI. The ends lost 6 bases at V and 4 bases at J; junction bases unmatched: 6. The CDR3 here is CASSPGTSVYNEQFF. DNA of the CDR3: TGTGCCAGCAGCCCCGGGACTAGCGTTTACAATGAGCAGTTCTTC.

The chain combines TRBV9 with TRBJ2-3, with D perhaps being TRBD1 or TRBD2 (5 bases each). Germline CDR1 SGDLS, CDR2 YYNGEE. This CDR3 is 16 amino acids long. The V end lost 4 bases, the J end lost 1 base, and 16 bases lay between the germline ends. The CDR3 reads CASSPSVGTGTDTQYF. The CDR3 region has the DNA TGTGCCAGCAGCCCCTCGGTCGGGACGGGCACAGATACGCAGTATTTT.